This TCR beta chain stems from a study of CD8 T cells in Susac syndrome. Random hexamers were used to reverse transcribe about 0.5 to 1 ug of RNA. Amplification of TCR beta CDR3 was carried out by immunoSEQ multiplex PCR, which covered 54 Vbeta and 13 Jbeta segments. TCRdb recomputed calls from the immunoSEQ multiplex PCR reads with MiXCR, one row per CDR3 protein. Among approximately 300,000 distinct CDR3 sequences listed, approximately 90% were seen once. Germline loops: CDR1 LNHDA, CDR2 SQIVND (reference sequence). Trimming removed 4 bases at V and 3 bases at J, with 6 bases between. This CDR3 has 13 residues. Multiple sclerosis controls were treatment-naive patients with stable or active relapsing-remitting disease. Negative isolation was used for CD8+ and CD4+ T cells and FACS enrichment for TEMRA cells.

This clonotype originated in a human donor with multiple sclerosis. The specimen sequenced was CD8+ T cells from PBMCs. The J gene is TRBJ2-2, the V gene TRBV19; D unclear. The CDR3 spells CASSTYYTGELFF. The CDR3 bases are TGTGCCAGTAGTACCTACTACACCGGGGAGCTGTTTTTT.